The text below deals with one T cell receptor beta chain. This sample was included in a study of CD8 T cells in Susac syndrome. Roughly 0.5 to 1 ug RNA was reverse transcribed with random hexamers. A single record per CDR3 protein comes from TCRdb applying MiXCR to the immunoSEQ multiplex PCR reads. The data show about 140,000 distinct CDR3 sequences, over 90% seen once. The V gene end was trimmed by 5 bases and the J gene end by 3 bases; junction bases not matched to a gene: 11. This CDR3 is 16 amino acids long. The V gene is TRBV12-3 or TRBV12-4, the J gene TRBJ2-7, with TRBD2 identical over 9 bases. The receptor comes from a human donor with Susac syndrome. The sample taken for sequencing was CD4+ T cells from PBMCs. The CDR3 region has the DNA TGTGCCAGCAGTGAGACCGGCGGGAGGGCTGTCTACGAGCAGTACTTC. Its protein product is CASSETGGRAVYEQYF.